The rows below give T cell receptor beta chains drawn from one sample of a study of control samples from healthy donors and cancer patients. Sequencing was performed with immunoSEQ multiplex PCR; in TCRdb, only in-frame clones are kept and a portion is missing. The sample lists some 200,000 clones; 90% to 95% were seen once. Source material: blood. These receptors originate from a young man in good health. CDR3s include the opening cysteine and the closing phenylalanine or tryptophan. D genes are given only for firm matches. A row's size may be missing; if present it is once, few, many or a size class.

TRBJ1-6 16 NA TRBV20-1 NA CSASASESSYNSPLHF TGCAGTGCTAGTGCAAGCGAGAGCTCCTATAATTCACCCCTCCACTTT
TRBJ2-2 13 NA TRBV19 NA CASSMTGTGELFF TGTGCCAGTAGTATGACAGGCACCGGGGAGCTGTTTTTT
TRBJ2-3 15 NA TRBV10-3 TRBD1 CAIKRQGESTDTQYF TGTGCCATCAAAAGACAGGGGGAAAGCACAGATACGCAGTATTTT
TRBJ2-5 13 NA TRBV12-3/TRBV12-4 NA CASSFGRKETQYF TGTGCCAGCAGTTTCGGGCGGAAAGAGACCCAGTACTTC
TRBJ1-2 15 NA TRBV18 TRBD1 CASSPRTGTLDGYTF TGTGCCAGCTCACCTAGGACAGGGACATTAGATGGCTACACCTTC
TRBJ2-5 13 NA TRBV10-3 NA CAIRGGTQETQYF TGTGCCATCAGGGGGGGAACCCAAGAGACCCAGTACTTC
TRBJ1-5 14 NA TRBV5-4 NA CASSLTGSNQPQHF TGTGCCAGCAGCTTAACAGGTAGCAATCAGCCCCAGCATTTT
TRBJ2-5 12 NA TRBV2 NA CASKRKQETQYF TGTGCCAGCAAAAGAAAACAAGAGACCCAGTACTTC
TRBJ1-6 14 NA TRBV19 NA CASSIRAEDSPLHF TGTGCCAGTAGTATAAGGGCGGAAGATTCACCCCTCCACTTT
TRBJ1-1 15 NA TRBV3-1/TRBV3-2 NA CASSQVAAFNAEAFF TGTGCCAGCAGCCAAGTAGCCGCTTTTAACGCTGAAGCTTTCTTT
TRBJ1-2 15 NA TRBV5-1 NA CASSLGIGFNYGYTF TGCGCCAGCAGCTTGGGTATAGGGTTCAACTATGGCTACACCTTC
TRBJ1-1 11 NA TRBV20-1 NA CSAIGETEAFF TGCAGTGCTATAGGGGAGACTGAAGCTTTCTTT
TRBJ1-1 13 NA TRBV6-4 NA CASSASWEGEAFF TGTGCCAGCAGTGCGTCTTGGGAGGGCGAGGCTTTCTTT
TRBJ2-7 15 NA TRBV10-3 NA CAIGSPQEGSYEQYF TGTGCCATAGGGTCACCCCAAGAGGGTTCCTACGAGCAGTACTTC
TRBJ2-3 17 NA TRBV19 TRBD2 CASKLAGGPLSTDTQYF TGTGCCAGCAAACTAGCGGGGGGGCCCCTTAGCACAGATACGCAGTATTTT
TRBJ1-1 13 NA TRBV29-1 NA CSVHWVGAPAAFF TGCAGCGTCCATTGGGTAGGGGCGCCTGCAGCTTTCTTT
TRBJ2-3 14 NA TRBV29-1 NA CSVREPVSTDTQYF TGCAGCGTCCGGGAGCCCGTTAGCACAGATACGCAGTATTTT
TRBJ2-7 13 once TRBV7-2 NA CASSLVGGGEQYF TGTGCCAGCAGCTTAGTTGGGGGCGGCGAGCAGTACTTC
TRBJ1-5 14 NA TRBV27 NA CASSFGAGNQPQHF TGTGCCAGCAGTTTCGGGGCTGGCAATCAGCCCCAGCATTTT
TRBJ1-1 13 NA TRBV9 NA CASSEQGNTEAFF TGTGCCAGCAGCGAACAGGGGAACACTGAAGCTTTCTTT
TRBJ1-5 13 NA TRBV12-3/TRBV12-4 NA CASSLGEGQPQHF TGTGCCAGCAGTTTGGGTGAGGGTCAGCCCCAGCATTTT
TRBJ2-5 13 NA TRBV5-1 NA CASSLGPGETQYF TGCGCCAGCAGCTTGGGCCCTGGGGAGACCCAGTACTTC
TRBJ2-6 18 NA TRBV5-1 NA CASSLVTLASSGANVLTF TGCGCCAGCAGCTTGGTGACACTTGCTAGCTCTGGGGCCAACGTCCTGACTTTC
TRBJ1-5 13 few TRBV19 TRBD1 CASSRQGNQPQHF TGTGCCAGTAGTCGACAGGGGAATCAGCCCCAGCATTTT
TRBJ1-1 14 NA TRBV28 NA CASSFTQSNTEAFF TGTGCCAGCAGTTTTACCCAATCGAACACTGAAGCTTTCTTT
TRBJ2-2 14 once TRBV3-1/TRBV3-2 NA CASSRDGNTGELFF TGTGCCAGCAGCCGCGACGGAAACACCGGGGAGCTGTTTTTT
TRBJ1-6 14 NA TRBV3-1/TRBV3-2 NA CASSQDPGSSPLHF TGTGCCAGCAGCCAAGATCCGGGGAGTTCACCCCTCCACTTT
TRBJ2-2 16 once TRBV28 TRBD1 CASSLPGQGDTGELFF TGTGCCAGCAGTCTCCCCGGACAGGGTGACACCGGGGAGCTGTTTTTT
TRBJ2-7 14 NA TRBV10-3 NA CAISERGAEYEQYF TGTGCCATCAGTGAGAGGGGGGCAGAGTACGAGCAGTACTTC
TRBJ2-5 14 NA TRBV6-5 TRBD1 CASVRAGGQETQYF TGTGCCAGCGTAAGGGCAGGGGGCCAAGAGACCCAGTACTTC
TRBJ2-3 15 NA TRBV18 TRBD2 CASSPPGGGTDTQYF TGTGCCAGCTCACCACCGGGCGGGGGGACAGATACGCAGTATTTT
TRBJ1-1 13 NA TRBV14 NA CASSQDRYTEAFF TGTGCCAGCAGCCAAGATCGATACACTGAAGCTTTCTTT
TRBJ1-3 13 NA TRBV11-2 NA CASSLLAGNTIYF TGTGCCAGCAGCTTATTAGCTGGAAACACCATATATTTT
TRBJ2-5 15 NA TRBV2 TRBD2 CASSYGLASLETQYF TGTGCCAGCAGCTACGGACTAGCCAGTCTGGAGACCCAGTACTTC
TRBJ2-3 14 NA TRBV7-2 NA CASRTDRFTDTQYF TGTGCCAGCAGGACGGACAGATTCACAGATACGCAGTATTTT
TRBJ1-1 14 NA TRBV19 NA CASSIKGMNTEAFF TGTGCCAGTAGTATTAAGGGGATGAACACTGAAGCTTTCTTT
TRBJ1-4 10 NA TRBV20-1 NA CSAKQEKLFF TGCAGTGCCAAGCAAGAAAAACTGTTTTTT
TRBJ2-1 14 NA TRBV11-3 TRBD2 CASSLDGGSNEQFF TGTGCCAGCAGCTTAGACGGGGGGTCGAATGAGCAGTTCTTC
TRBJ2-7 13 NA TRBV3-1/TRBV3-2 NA CASSQGTGKAQYF TGTGCCAGCAGCCAAGGAACAGGGAAGGCCCAGTACTTC
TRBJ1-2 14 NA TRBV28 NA CASSLGAGVYGYTF TGTGCCAGCAGTTTGGGTGCAGGGGTCTATGGCTACACCTTC
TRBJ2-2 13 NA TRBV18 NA CASSPISTGELFF TGTGCCAGCTCACCAATTTCCACCGGGGAGCTGTTTTTT
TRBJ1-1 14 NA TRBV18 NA CASSPGGWNTEAFF TGTGCCAGCTCACCAGGCGGCTGGAACACTGAAGCTTTCTTT
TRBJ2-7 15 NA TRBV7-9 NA CASSLGAVSSYEQYF TGTGCCAGCAGCTTAGGGGCGGTATCTTCCTACGAGCAGTACTTC
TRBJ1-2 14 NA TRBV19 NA CASTDRPSNYGYTF TGTGCCAGTACGGACAGACCGTCTAACTATGGCTACACCTTC
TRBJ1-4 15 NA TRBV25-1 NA CASSGWTSRGEKLFF TGTGCCAGCAGTGGGTGGACATCCAGGGGTGAAAAACTGTTTTTT